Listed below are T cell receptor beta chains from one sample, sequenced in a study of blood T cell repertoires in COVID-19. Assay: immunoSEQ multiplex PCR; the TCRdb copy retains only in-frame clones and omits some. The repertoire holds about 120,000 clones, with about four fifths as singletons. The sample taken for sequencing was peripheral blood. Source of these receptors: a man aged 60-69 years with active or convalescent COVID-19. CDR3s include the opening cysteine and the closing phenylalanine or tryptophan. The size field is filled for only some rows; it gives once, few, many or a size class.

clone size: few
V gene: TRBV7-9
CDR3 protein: CASSFAKREPGELFF

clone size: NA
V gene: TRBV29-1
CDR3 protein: CSVITRRGYEETQYF

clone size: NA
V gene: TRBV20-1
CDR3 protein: CSASSPGGGTEAFF

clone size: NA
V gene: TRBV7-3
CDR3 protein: CASSPPGLAGTQYF

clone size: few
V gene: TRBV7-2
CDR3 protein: CASSLWGSGSTGELFF

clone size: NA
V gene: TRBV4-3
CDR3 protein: CASSQQAGATDTQYF

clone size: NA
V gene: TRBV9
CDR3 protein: CASSVTTRNTQYF

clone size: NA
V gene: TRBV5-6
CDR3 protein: CASSRLQGSYTNYGYTF

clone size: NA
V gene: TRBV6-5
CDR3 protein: CASSYREGSNQPQHF

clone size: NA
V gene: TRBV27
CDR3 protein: CASSRVRGSSSYEQYF

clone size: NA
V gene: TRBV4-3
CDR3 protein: CASSQRTAYEQYF

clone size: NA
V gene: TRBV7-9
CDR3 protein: CASSLSLPTHAPGELFF

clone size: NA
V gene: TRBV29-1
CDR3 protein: CSGKGLAGSEQFF

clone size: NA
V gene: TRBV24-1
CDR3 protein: CATSSSDRQNTEAFF

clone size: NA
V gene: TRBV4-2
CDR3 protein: CASSQGGRATGYTF

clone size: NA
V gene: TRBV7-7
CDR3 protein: CASSLRQDGELFF

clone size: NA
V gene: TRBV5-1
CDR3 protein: CASSYGPSGKTGELFF

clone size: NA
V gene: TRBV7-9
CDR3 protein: CASRSIEEVETQYF

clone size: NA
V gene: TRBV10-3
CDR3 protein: CAIRGGQETEAFF

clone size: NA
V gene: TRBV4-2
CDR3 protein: CASSQERTGREAFF

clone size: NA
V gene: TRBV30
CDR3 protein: CAWSGPGTGRTSGNTIYF

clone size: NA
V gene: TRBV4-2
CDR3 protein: CASSRTNTGANNEKLFF